Listed below are T cell receptor beta chains from one sample, sequenced in a study of regulatory T cells in long-lasting Graves disease. TCRdb processed the multiplex PCR reads anew with MiXCR; each CDR3 protein has one entry. The sample carries 350,000 to 500,000 distinct CDR3 sequences, 11% to 15% recorded once. This sample also appeared in a second study, on T cells in Graves' hyperthyroidism and ophthalmopathy.

The source material was peripheral blood mononuclear cells (PBMCs), sampled at new diagnosis, from a patient treated with antithyroid drugs. All receptors derive from a woman between 45 and 65 years old with Graves disease. Each CDR3 is given with its conserved first and last residue. D genes are given only for firm matches. A row's size may be missing; if present it is once, few, many or a size class.

V gene	J gene	D gene	clone size	CDR3 protein	CDR3 DNA
TRBV18	TRBJ2-3	-	few	CASSPLAGASTDTQYF	TGTGCCAGCTCACCGCTCGCCGGAGCTAGCACAGATACGCAGTATTTT
TRBV15	TRBJ1-1	-	few	CATSRAKETNTEAFF	TGTGCCACCAGCAGAGCGAAAGAAACTAACACTGAAGCTTTCTTT
TRBV6-1	TRBJ2-2	-	many	CASSSFPQPNTGELFF	TGTGCCAGCTCGTCTTTCCCACAGCCAAACACCGGGGAGCTGTTTTTT
TRBV7-9	TRBJ2-5	-	few	CASGGGGQETQYF	TGTGCCAGCGGGGGTGGGGGACAAGAGACCCAGTACTTC
TRBV10-3	TRBJ1-5	-	many	CAISQGDVNQPQHF	TGTGCCATCAGCCAAGGGGACGTCAATCAGCCCCAGCATTTT
TRBV28	TRBJ2-1	-	many	CASSLGGDYNEQFF	TGTGCCAGCAGTTTGGGCGGGGACTACAATGAGCAGTTCTTC
TRBV24-1	TRBJ2-3	-	many	CATSGNTDTQYF	TGTGCCACCAGTGGAAACACAGATACGCAGTATTTT
TRBV28	TRBJ2-4	TRBD1	many	CATGETKNIQYF	TGTGCTACAGGGGAAACCAAAAACATTCAGTACTTC
TRBV29-1	TRBJ2-1	TRBD1	-	CSVETGTGGGDEQFF	TGCAGCGTTGAGACCGGGACAGGGGGGGGGGATGAGCAGTTCTTC
TRBV27	TRBJ1-2	-	many	CASSYQGGYGYTF	TGTGCCAGCAGTTATCAAGGGGGCTATGGCTACACCTTC
TRBV12-3/TRBV12-4	TRBJ2-1	-	many	CASIERNEQFF	TGTGCCAGCATTGAGCGGAATGAGCAGTTCTTC
TRBV20-1	TRBJ2-1	TRBD2	many	CSAPGLAGNEQFF	TGCAGTGCACCGGGGCTAGCGGGAAATGAGCAGTTCTTC
TRBV19	TRBJ2-7	TRBD1	-	CASSIEPGGTNEQYF	TGTGCCAGTAGTATAGAGCCAGGGGGAACTAACGAGCAGTACTTC
TRBV5-1	TRBJ2-1	-	many	CASSSSGLTDNEQFF	TGCGCCAGCAGCAGTTCGGGACTGACTGACAATGAGCAGTTCTTC
TRBV20-1	TRBJ2-1	TRBD2	few	CSARTLAGFYNEQFF	TGCAGTGCTAGGACTCTAGCGGGTTTCTACAATGAGCAGTTCTTC
TRBV2	TRBJ2-7	TRBD2	many	CASSRTSGNYEQYF	TGTGCCAGCAGTCGGACTAGCGGAAACTACGAGCAGTACTTC
TRBV5-1	TRBJ2-3	-	-	CASKLAPDTQYF	TGCGCCAGCAAACTAGCCCCAGATACGCAGTATTTT
TRBV2	TRBJ2-7	-	many	CASTEGAYEQYF	TGTGCCAGCACCGAAGGGGCCTACGAGCAGTACTTC
TRBV7-3	TRBJ2-2	TRBD1	few	CASSLTGTGTGELFF	TGTGCCAGCAGCTTAACCGGGACAGGGACCGGGGAGCTGTTTTTT
TRBV10-3	TRBJ2-7	TRBD2	-	CAISPGLAARVVEQYF	TGTGCCATCAGCCCGGGACTAGCGGCGCGAGTTGTCGAGCAGTACTTC
TRBV27	TRBJ2-7	TRBD2	many	CASSSPRAGGTHEQYF	TGTGCCAGCAGTTCCCCTCGGGCGGGAGGAACCCACGAGCAGTACTTC
TRBV5-1	TRBJ2-1	-	-	CASSLVDQSYNEQFF	TGCGCCAGCAGCTTGGTGGACCAATCCTACAATGAGCAGTTCTTC
TRBV30	TRBJ1-2	-	many	CAWSTVESGYTF	TGTGCCTGGAGTACCGTGGAGTCTGGCTACACCTTC
TRBV7-9	TRBJ1-1	-	many	CASSGAGTPMNTEAFF	TGTGCCAGCAGTGGAGCCGGGACACCGATGAACACTGAAGCTTTCTTT
TRBV2	TRBJ2-1	TRBD2	many	CASSESGLAGPEQFF	TGTGCCAGCAGTGAGTCGGGACTAGCGGGACCAGAGCAGTTCTTC
TRBV4-1	TRBJ2-1	-	-	CASSHARDITYNEQFF	TGCGCCAGCAGCCACGCCCGGGACATAACCTACAATGAGCAGTTCTTC
TRBV7-3	TRBJ2-5	-	many	CASSHLRDETQYF	TGTGCCAGCAGCCATCTTAGGGATGAGACCCAGTACTTC
TRBV5-8	TRBJ2-5	TRBD2	many	CASSVVIAGGEETQYF	TGTGCCAGCAGCGTGGTGATAGCGGGAGGGGAGGAGACCCAGTACTTC
TRBV2	TRBJ2-3	-	-	CASSTLGGGRNTQYF	TGTGCCAGCAGTACGTTGGGAGGGGGTCGCAATACGCAGTATTTT
TRBV20-1	TRBJ2-5	TRBD2	few	CSASLLAWESPLETQYF	TGCAGTGCTAGCCTACTAGCGTGGGAGAGCCCCCTGGAGACCCAGTACTTC
TRBV20-1	TRBJ2-7	-	many	CSAREFGTLDEQYF	TGCAGTGCTAGAGAATTCGGGACTCTCGACGAGCAGTACTTC
TRBV2	TRBJ2-1	-	many	CANRPGHTHHNEQFF	TGTGCCAACCGACCGGGACACACGCACCACAATGAGCAGTTCTTC
TRBV12-3/TRBV12-4	TRBJ2-2	-	many	CASSFARTGELFF	TGTGCCAGCAGTTTTGCAAGGACCGGGGAGCTGTTTTTT
TRBV12-3/TRBV12-4	TRBJ2-1	TRBD1	many	CASSRGQGSSYNEQFF	TGTGCCAGCAGCCGGGGACAGGGTAGCTCCTACAATGAGCAGTTCTTC
TRBV28	TRBJ1-1	TRBD1	many	CASSLTAGGEEAFF	TGTGCCAGCAGTTTAACCGCAGGGGGCGAGGAAGCTTTCTTT
TRBV6-1	TRBJ1-5	-	many	CASSDQGNSNQPQHF	TGTGCCAGCAGTGACCAGGGGAATAGCAATCAGCCCCAGCATTTT
TRBV2	TRBJ2-2	TRBD1	-	CASRSSPFARDRGKAGELFF	TGTGCCAGCAGGTCTAGCCCCTTCGCCCGGGACAGGGGAAAGGCCGGGGAGCTGTTTTTT
TRBV20-1	TRBJ2-3	-	-	CSAPRTDTQYF	TGCAGTGCTCCGCGCACAGATACGCAGTATTTT
TRBV11-2	TRBJ2-3	-	many	CASSFGGHTQYF	TGTGCCAGCAGCTTCGGGGGACATACGCAGTATTTT
TRBV18	TRBJ2-1	TRBD2	many	CASSPPSGRTYNEQFF	TGTGCCAGCTCACCACCGAGCGGGAGGACCTACAATGAGCAGTTCTTC
TRBV6-2/TRBV6-3	TRBJ2-3	TRBD1	few	CASRPRDRGTQYF	TGTGCCAGCAGGCCCCGGGACAGGGGTACGCAGTATTTT
TRBV9	TRBJ1-2	TRBD1	-	CASSADGLGQASYGYTF	TGTGCCAGCAGCGCGGATGGACTCGGACAGGCGTCCTATGGCTACACCTTC
TRBV27	TRBJ2-7	TRBD1	many	CASSKDRAAYEQYF	TGTGCCAGCAGTAAAGACAGGGCGGCCTACGAGCAGTACTTC
TRBV4-1	TRBJ1-1	TRBD1	-	CASSQEQGAALDTEAFF	TGCGCCAGCAGCCAAGAGCAGGGGGCGGCTTTGGACACTGAAGCTTTCTTT
TRBV20-1	TRBJ2-3	-	many	CSARGAQLASTQYF	TGCAGTGCTAGAGGCGCCCAGCTAGCTTCTACGCAGTATTTT
TRBV28	TRBJ2-7	-	many	CASSLFAGAEYTYEQYF	TGTGCCAGCAGTTTATTTGCGGGGGCGGAATATACCTACGAGCAGTACTTC
TRBV2	TRBJ1-5	-	many	CASRGMAGSNQPQHF	TGTGCCAGCAGGGGGATGGCGGGAAGCAATCAGCCCCAGCATTTT
TRBV25-1	TRBJ2-2	-	-	CASSDWRGVTGELFF	TGTGCCAGCAGTGACTGGAGGGGGGTCACCGGGGAGCTGTTTTTT
TRBV3-1	TRBJ1-3	-	many	CASSQGPFSGNTIYF	TGTGCCAGCAGCCAGGGACCTTTCTCTGGAAACACCATATATTTT
TRBV20-1	TRBJ2-3	-	few	CSARADPTDTQYF	TGCAGTGCTAGAGCAGACCCCACAGATACGCAGTATTTT
TRBV10-3	TRBJ1-1	TRBD1	many	CAIRTGTGGADTEAFF	TGTGCCATCAGGACCGGGACAGGGGGCGCGGATACTGAAGCTTTCTTT
TRBV12-3/TRBV12-4	TRBJ2-2	-	many	CASSIQTTGELFF	TGTGCCAGCAGTATCCAAACCACCGGGGAGCTGTTTTTT
TRBV27	TRBJ2-7	-	many	CASSSLWGSLYEQYF	TGTGCCAGCAGTTCATTATGGGGCTCCCTATACGAGCAGTACTTC
TRBV4-1	TRBJ2-1	-	-	CASSQSTTSVVDEQFF	TGCGCCAGCAGCCAATCCACTACCTCCGTTGTCGATGAGCAGTTCTTC
TRBV12-3/TRBV12-4	TRBJ2-1	TRBD2	many	CASSHSGRGYEQFF	TGTGCCAGCTCACATAGCGGGAGAGGTTATGAGCAGTTCTTC
TRBV29-1	TRBJ2-1	-	few	CSVDTSWNEQFF	TGCAGCGTGGACACTAGTTGGAATGAGCAGTTCTTC
TRBV6-5	TRBJ2-7	-	many	CASSYPRSDPLYEQYF	TGTGCCAGCAGTTATCCGCGGTCCGACCCCCTCTACGAGCAGTACTTC
TRBV6-4	TRBJ2-3	-	few	CASSTRLTSTDTQYF	TGTGCCAGCAGTACAAGACTTACCAGCACAGATACGCAGTATTTT